This TCR beta chain was captured in a study of tumor-infiltrating lymphocytes in primary liver carcinoma. General study findings and limits: Tumor-adjacent and tumor-blood pairs shared a smaller degree of overlap than tumor region pairs.

A primer matching the constant region was used to make TCR beta cDNA from 500 ng of total RNA. Library construction for TCR beta comprised three nested multiplex PCR rounds performed with slightly modified ARM-PCR. Both of the initial two PCR rounds ran for around 9 cycles and employed TRBV1-TRBV30 forward primers alongside a C-beta reverse primer. MiXCR, applied by TCRdb to the multiplex PCR reads, yields one record per CDR3 protein. The sample records some 190,000 distinct CDR3 sequences, 50% to 75% being singletons. The CDR3 sequence is 13 residues long. Trimming took off 6 bases at V and 5 bases at J, with 14 bases between the two ends. Germline V gene lookup returns CDR1 SGHNT and CDR2 YENEEA. Germline DNA was also extracted, and blood RNA was taken from unsorted whole blood. With regard to this clonotype: The target antigen is unknown.

The chain employs TRBV11-3 and TRBJ2-7; D remains unclear. The sequence came from a man aged 35-49 years with primary liver carcinoma and hepatitis B virus infection. The sample comprised peripheral blood. Here the CDR3 reads CASSSGPTNEQYF. Written as DNA, the CDR3 is TGTGCCAGCAGTTCAGGCCCAACCAACGAGCAGTACTTC.